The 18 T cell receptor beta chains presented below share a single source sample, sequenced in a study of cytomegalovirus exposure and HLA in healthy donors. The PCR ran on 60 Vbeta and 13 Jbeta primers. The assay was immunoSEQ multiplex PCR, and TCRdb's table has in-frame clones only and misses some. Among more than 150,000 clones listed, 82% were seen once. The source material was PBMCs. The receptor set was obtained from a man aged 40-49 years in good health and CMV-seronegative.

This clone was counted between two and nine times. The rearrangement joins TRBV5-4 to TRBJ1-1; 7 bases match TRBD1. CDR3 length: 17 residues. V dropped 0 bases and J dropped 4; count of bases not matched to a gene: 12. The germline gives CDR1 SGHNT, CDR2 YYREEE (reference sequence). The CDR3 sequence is CASSLGGWDSWGTEAFF. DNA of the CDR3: TGTGCCAGCAGCTTGGGGGGGTGGGACAGCTGGGGCACTGAAGCTTTCTTT.

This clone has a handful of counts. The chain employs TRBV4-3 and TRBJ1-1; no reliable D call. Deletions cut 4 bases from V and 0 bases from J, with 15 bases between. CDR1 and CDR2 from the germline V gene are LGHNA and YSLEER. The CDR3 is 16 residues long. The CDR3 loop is CASSPKRYAMNTEAFF. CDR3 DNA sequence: TGCGCCAGCAGCCCCAAGCGATACGCCATGAACACTGAAGCTTTCTTT.

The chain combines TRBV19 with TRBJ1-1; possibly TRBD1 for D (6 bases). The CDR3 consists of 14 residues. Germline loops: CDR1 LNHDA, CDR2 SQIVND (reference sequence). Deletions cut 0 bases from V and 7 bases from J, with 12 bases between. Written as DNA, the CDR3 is TGTGCCAGTAGTATAGATGGGGGCCGACGTGAAGCTTTCTTT. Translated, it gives CASSIDGGRREAFF.

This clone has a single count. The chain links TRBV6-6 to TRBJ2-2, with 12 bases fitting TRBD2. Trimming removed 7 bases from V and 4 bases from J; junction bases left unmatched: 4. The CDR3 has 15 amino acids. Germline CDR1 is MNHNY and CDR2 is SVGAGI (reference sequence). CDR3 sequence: CASNLAGGATGELFF. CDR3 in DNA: TGTGCCAGCAATCTAGCGGGAGGGGCCACCGGGGAGCTGTTTTTT.

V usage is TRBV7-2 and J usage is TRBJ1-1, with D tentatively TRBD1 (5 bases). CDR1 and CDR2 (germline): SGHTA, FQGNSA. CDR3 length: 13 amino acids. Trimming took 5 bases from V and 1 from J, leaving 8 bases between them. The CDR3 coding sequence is TGTGCCAGCAGCGCCGGACAGAACACTGAAGCTTTCTTT. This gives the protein CASSAGQNTEAFF.

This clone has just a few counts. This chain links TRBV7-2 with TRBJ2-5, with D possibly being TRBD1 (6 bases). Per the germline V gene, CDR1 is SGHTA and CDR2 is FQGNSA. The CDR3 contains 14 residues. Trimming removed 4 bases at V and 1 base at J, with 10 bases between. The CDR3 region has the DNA TGTGCCAGCAGCTCGGGACACCGCCAAGAGACCCAGTACTTC. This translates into CASSSGHRQETQYF.

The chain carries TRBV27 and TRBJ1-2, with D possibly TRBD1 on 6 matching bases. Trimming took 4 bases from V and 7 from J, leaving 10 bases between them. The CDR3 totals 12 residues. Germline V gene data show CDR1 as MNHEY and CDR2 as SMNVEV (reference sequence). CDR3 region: CASSYDRLGYTF. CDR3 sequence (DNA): TGTGCCAGCAGTTATGACAGGCTTGGCTACACCTTC.

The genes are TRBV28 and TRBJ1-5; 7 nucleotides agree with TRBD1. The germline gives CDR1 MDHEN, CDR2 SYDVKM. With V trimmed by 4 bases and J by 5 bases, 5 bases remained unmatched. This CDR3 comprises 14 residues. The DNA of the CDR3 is TGTGCCAGCAGTTGGCGACAGGGTCATCAGCCCCAGCATTTT. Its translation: CASSWRQGHQPQHF.

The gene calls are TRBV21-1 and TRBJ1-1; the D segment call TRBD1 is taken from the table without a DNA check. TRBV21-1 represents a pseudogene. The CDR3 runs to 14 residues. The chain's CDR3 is CASRARQKNTEAFF. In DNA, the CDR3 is TGTGCCAGCAGGGCCAGACAAAAGAACACTGAAGCTTTCTTT.

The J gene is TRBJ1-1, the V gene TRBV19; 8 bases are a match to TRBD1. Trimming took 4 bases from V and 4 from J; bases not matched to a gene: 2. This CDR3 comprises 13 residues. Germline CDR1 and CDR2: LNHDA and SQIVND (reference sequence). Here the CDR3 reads CASSTGGFTEAFF. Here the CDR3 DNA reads TGTGCCAGTAGTACAGGGGGCTTCACTGAAGCTTTCTTT.

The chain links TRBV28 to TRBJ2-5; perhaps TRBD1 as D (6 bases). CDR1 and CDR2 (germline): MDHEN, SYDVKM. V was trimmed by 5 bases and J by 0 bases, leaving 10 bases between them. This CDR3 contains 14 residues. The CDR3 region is CASSRTVYQETQYF. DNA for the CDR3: TGTGCCAGCAGTCGGACAGTCTACCAAGAGACCCAGTACTTC. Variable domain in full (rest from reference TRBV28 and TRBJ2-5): DVKVTQSSRYLVKRTGEKVFLECVQDMDHENMFWYRQDPGLGLRLIYFSYDVKMKEKGDIPEGYSVSREKKERFSLILESASTNQTSMYLCASSRTVYQETQYFGPGTRLLVL.

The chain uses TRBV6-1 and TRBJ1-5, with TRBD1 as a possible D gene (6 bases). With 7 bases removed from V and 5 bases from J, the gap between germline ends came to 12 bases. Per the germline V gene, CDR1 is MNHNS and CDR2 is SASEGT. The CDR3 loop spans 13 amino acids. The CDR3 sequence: CASMLGGHQPQHF. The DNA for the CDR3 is TGTGCCAGCATGCTAGGGGGACATCAGCCCCAGCATTTT.

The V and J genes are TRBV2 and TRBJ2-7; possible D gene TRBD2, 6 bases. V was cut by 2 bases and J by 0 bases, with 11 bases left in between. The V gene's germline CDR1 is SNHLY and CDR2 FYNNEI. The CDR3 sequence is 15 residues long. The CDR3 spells CASSESAGRSYEQYF. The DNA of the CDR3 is TGTGCCAGCAGTGAATCGGCGGGGCGCTCCTACGAGCAGTACTTC.

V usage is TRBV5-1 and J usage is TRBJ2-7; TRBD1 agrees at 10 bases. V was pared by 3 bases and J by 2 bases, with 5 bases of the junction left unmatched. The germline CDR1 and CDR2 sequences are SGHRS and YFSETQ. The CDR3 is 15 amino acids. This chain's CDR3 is CASSSRDRGPYEQYF. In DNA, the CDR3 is TGCGCCAGCAGCTCCCGGGACAGGGGTCCCTACGAGCAGTACTTC.

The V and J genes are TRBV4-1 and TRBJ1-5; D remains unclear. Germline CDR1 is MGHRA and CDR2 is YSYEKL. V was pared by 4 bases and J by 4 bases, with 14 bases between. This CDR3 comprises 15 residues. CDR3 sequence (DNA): TGCGCCAGCAGCCCCTTTGACTCTGATAATCAGCCCCAGCATTTT. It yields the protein CASSPFDSDNQPQHF.

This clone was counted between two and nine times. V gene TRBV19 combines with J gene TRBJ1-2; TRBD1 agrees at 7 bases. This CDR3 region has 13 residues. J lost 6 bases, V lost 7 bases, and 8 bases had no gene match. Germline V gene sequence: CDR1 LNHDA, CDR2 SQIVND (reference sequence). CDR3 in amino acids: CASTPRDRDGYTF. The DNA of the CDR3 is TGTGCCAGTACCCCTCGAGACAGGGATGGCTACACCTTC.

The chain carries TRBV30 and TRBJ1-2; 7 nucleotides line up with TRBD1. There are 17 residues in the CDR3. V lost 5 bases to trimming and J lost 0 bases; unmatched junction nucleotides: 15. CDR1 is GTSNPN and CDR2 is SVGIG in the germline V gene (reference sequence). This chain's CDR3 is CAWLSTGQLLANYGYTF. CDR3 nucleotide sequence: TGTGCCTGGCTTTCCACGGGACAGCTGCTAGCTAACTATGGCTACACCTTC.

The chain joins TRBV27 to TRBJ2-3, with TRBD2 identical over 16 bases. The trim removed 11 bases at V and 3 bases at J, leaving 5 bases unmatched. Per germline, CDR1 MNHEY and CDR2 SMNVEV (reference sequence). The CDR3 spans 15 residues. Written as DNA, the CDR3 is TGTGCCTGTGGGACTAGCGGGGGGGCAACAGATACGCAGTATTTT. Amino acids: CACGTSGGATDTQYF.